This T cell receptor (beta chain) was retrieved from a study of persistence of HIV-infected CD4 T cells. Background on the study: CD4+ T cells responding to CMV or HIV-1 Gag were isolated.

General observations from the study: TCRbeta richness was lower in CMV- and Gag-responding cells than in anti-CD3/anti-CD28-responding cells. Bulk TCR data could not be restricted to HIV-1-infected CMV-responding cells.

The libraries were made with immunoSEQ version 4 in survey mode. The data were produced by immunoSEQ multiplex PCR, yet TCRdb's version contains in-frame clones alone and is incomplete. This sample has tens of thousands of clones, with roughly 75% found just once. Overlapping HIV-1 Gag 15-mer peptides at around 0.91 ug per peptide per mL were used. Memory cells lacking CD40L and CD69 with high CD45RO were sorted. Comments on this clone: Its antigen is unidentified.

CDR3 length equals 17 residues. Germline V gene data show CDR1 as MGHRA and CDR2 as YSYEKL. Trimming removed 1 base at V and 3 bases at J, with 18 bases between. Sequencing used CD4+ T cells sorted from PBMCs after roughly 18-hour stimulation, obtained from a patient who received antiretroviral therapy. The gene calls are TRBV4-1 and TRBJ1-2; a possible D gene is TRBD1 (5 bases). This TCR was recovered from an adult man with HIV who was CMV-seropositive. CDR3 DNA: TGCGCCAGCAGCCAAGCTTTCGGGGGAGGAGGTGACTATGGCTACACCTTC. Its protein is CASSQAFGGGGDYGYTF.